What follows are 9 T cell receptor beta chains derived from one specimen sequenced in a study of PD-1 blockade in classical Hodgkin lymphoma. Some clones are missing from TCRdb's copy, which holds only in-frame ones; the method was immunoSEQ multiplex PCR. Of some 19,000 clones listed, around 81% were seen once; the top ten hold about 22%. Described time point: cycle 4 day 1 (C4D1), after more than five weeks of nivolumab. Relapses following autologous stem cell transplantation were seen in all patients, with brentuximab vedotin exposure varying. The material was peripheral blood mononuclear cells (PBMCs), obtained before the fourth cycle of nivolumab. All receptors derive from a human donor with classical Hodgkin lymphoma.

J is TRBJ2-1 and V is TRBV10-3; no reliable D call. The V gene lost 3 bases and the J gene lost 9 bases, with 9 bases spanning the gap. The CDR3 length is 12 residues. Germline assignment: CDR1 ENHRY and CDR2 SYGVKD. CDR3 in amino acids: CAISDWSTEQFF. The CDR3 DNA sequence: TGTGCCATCAGTGATTGGTCCACTGAGCAGTTCTTC.

This clone turned up a few times. The gene calls are TRBV4-1 and TRBJ1-3; D is possibly TRBD1 (6 bases). The germline V and J ends were trimmed by 8 bases and 0 bases, with 11 bases remaining between them. This CDR3 contains 14 residues. Germline values: CDR1 MGHRA, CDR2 YSYEKL. The CDR3 DNA sequence: TGCGCCAGCTGCGAGGGGGACTCTGGAAACACCATATATTTT. This encodes CASCEGDSGNTIYF.

The chain carries TRBV4-2 and TRBJ1-1; D gene unclear. The CDR3 sequence is 15 residues long. CDR1 is LGHNA, CDR2 YNFKEQ, per germline. Between the trimmed V and J ends, which lost 0 bases and 1 base, there was a span of 9 bases. In DNA form, the CDR3 reads TGTGCCAGCAGCCAAGATTCAGCCCCGAACACTGAAGCTTTCTTT. Translated, it gives CASSQDSAPNTEAFF.

The chain has TRBV2 and TRBJ2-3, with a tentative D call TRBD2 (7 bases). The V gene lost 0 bases and the J gene lost 6 bases, with 22 bases spanning the gap. There are 18 residues in the CDR3. Germline V lookup: CDR1 SNHLY, CDR2 FYNNEI. The DNA for the CDR3 is TGTGCCAGCAGTGAAGCGCTTGGCGGGGGCGGCGTTAGGGATACGCAGTATTTT. This sequence encodes CASSEALGGGGVRDTQYF.

V is TRBV11-2 and J is TRBJ1-2; D call uncertain. The CDR3 sequence is 14 residues long. Germline CDR1 is SGHAT and CDR2 is FQNNGV. Trimming took 4 bases from V and 2 from J, leaving 11 bases between them. The DNA of the CDR3 is TGTGCCAGCAGCTCCGTGTCTTTGAACTATGGCTACACCTTC. This gives the protein CASSSVSLNYGYTF.

V and J are TRBV4-3 and TRBJ2-7; either TRBD1 or TRBD2 may supply D (5 bases each). The germline V gene has CDR1 LGHNA and CDR2 YSLEER. The CDR3 length is 17 residues. The V and J ends lost 0 bases and 2 bases respectively, with 17 bases between them. CDR3: CASSQDQVVGVTYEQYF. The CDR3 DNA reads as TGCGCCAGCAGCCAAGATCAGGTGGTGGGGGTGACCTACGAGCAGTACTTC.

This chain connects TRBV11-2 to TRBJ1-6, with D maybe TRBD1 (6 bases). Per the germline V gene, CDR1 is SGHAT and CDR2 is FQNNGV. The CDR3 consists of 16 residues. Trimming cost V 3 bases and J 7 bases, with 16 bases left between them. CDR3: CASSFPMGGANSPLHF. CDR3 coding DNA: TGTGCCAGCAGCTTCCCTATGGGGGGGGCGAATTCACCCCTCCACTTT. Supplemented by reference TRBV11-2 and TRBJ1-6, the full variable domain reads EAGVAQSPRYKIIEKRQSVAFWCNPISGHATLYWYQQILGQGPKLLIQFQNNGVVDDSQLPKDRFSAERLKGVDSTLKIQPAKLEDSAVYLCASSFPMGGANSPLHFGNGTRLTVT.

V usage is TRBV19 and J usage is TRBJ2-1; TRBD2 matches 13 bases. CDR3 length: 17 residues. V shed 0 bases and J 4 bases; nucleotides not matched to a gene: 3. CDR1 and CDR2 from the germline V gene are LNHDA and SQIVND (reference sequence). In DNA, the CDR3 is TGTGCCAGTAGTATAGATCTACTAGCGGGAGGGTACAATGAGCAGTTCTTC. Its protein product is CASSIDLLAGGYNEQFF.

The chain recombines TRBV27 with TRBJ1-5; 9 bases are shared with TRBD1. Per germline, CDR1 MNHEY and CDR2 SMNVEV (reference sequence). The CDR3 loop spans 19 amino acids. The V segment lost 0 bases and the J segment 6 bases; nucleotides outside the gene matches: 15. The CDR3 sequence is CASSLSHPRGQGGGQPQHF. CDR3 DNA sequence: TGTGCCAGCAGTTTATCTCATCCCCGGGGACAGGGCGGGGGTCAGCCCCAGCATTTT.